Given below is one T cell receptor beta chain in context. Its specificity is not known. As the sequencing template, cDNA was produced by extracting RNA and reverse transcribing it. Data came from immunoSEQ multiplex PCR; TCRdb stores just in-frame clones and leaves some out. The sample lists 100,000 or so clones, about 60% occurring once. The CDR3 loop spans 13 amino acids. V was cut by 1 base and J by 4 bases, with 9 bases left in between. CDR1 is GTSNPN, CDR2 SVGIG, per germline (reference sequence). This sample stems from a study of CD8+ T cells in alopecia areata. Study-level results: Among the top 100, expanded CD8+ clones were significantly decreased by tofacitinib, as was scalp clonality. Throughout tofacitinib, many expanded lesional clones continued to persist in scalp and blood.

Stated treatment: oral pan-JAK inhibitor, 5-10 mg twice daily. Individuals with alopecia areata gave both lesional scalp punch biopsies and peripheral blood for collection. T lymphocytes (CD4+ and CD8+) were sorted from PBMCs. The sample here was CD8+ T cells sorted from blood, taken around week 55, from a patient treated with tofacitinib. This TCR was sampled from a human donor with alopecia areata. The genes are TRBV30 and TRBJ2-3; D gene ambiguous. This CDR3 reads CAWSGIAADTQYF. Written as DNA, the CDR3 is TGTGCCTGGAGTGGAATAGCAGCAGATACGCAGTATTTT.